The rows below give T cell receptor beta chains drawn from one sample of a study of tumor-infiltrating lymphocytes in primary liver carcinoma. TCRdb passed the multiplex PCR reads through MiXCR, listing each CDR3 protein once. The sample holds about 20,000 distinct CDR3 sequences, 80% seen once. Sequencing input: liver tumor tissue from sampling region 2. The receptors originated from a woman aged 25 to 45 with primary liver carcinoma and hepatitis B virus infection. The CDR3 runs from the conserved cysteine through the conserved F or W. D genes are given only for firm matches. Only some rows state a clone size, as once, few, many or a class for expanded clones.

d_gene,abundance,j_gene,v_gene,CDR3aa,CDR3nt
-,-,TRBJ1-2,TRBV6-5,CASSYRGPGLGYGYTF,TGTGCCAGCAGTTACCGAGGGCCCGGTCTGGGCTATGGCTACACTTTC
-,-,TRBJ2-7,TRBV11-2,CSSSLGSNYEQYF,TGTTCCAGTAGCTTGGGCTCAAATTACGAGCAGTACTTC
-,-,TRBJ2-7,TRBV24-1,CATSGGLWTLSGEQYF,TGTGCCACCAGTGGCGGCCTTTGGACCCTCTCGGGCGAGCAGTACTTC
-,-,TRBJ1-3,TRBV10-3,CAISESVSGNIIYF,TGTGCCATCAGTGAATCAGTTTCTGGGAACATCATATATTTT
-,-,TRBJ2-7,TRBV21-1,CASSSLETTYEQYF,TGTGCTAGCAGCTCCCTGGAGACCACCTACGAGCAGTACTTC
-,-,TRBJ2-2,TRBV30,CAWRVLPGELFF,TGTGCCTGGAGGGTACTTCCCGGGGAGCTGTTTTTC
TRBD2,-,TRBJ2-5,TRBV10-2,CACSESGPNSGLTGGQETKYF,TGCGCCTGCAGTGAGTCGGGACCCAATTCCGGACTAACGGGAGGACAAGAGACCAAGTACTTC
-,-,TRBJ1-5,TRBV6-2/TRBV6-3,CDSSYRDNQPQHF,TGCGATAGCAGTTACCGGGACAATCAGCCCCAGCATTTT
-,-,TRBJ1-5,TRBV11-2,CATSLEPSPFQPQHF,TGTGCCACCAGCTTAGAACCCTCCCCGTTTCAACCCCAGCATTTT
TRBD1,-,TRBJ1-1,TRBV11-2,CAGRRTGGRAEAFF,TGTGCCGGCAGACGTACAGGGGGGAGGGCTGAAGCTTTCTTT
TRBD2,-,TRBJ2-3,TRBV11-2,CTSRPPTSGSTDTQYF,TGTACCAGCAGACCCCCGACTAGCGGCAGCACAGATACGCAGTATTTT
-,-,TRBJ2-5,TRBV11-2,CSGSFLTTAAETHYF,TGTTCCGGCAGCTTTTTGACGACAGCCGCTGAGACCCATTACTTC
TRBD2,-,TRBJ2-4,TRBV6-1,CASSAPVHGEGNIQYF,TGTGCCAGCAGTGCCCCTGTGCACGGGGAGGGGAACATTCAGTACTTC
-,once,TRBJ2-3,TRBV12-3/TRBV12-4,CASSFPPPSTDTLYF,TGTGCGAGCAGCTTTCCCCCTCCTAGCACAGATACGCTGTATTTT
TRBD1,-,TRBJ1-2,TRBV11-1,CASSSGQYPHGYTF,TGTGCCAGCAGCTCGGGACAGTACCCGCATGGCTACACCTTC
-,-,TRBJ2-7,TRBV11-2,CANNLSVSPEQYF,TGTGCCAACAACTTAAGCGTTTCCCCCGAACAGTATTTC
TRBD2,-,TRBJ2-1,TRBV28,CACSLTRLAGHFF,TGTGCCTGCAGTTTAACCCGCCTAGCGGGACATTTTTTC
-,-,TRBJ2-1,TRBV11-3,CVSSFLADISYNEKFF,TGTGTCAGCAGCTTCCTAGCCGATATATCCTACAATGAGAAGTTCTTC
TRBD1,-,TRBJ2-7,TRBV6-5,CASGYRGSSSYEQYF,TGTGCCAGCGGTTACAGGGGCAGCAGCTCCTACGAGCAGTACTTC
TRBD1,once,TRBJ2-2,TRBV5-5,CTSRWTGITGELFF,TGTACCAGTAGATGGACAGGGATCACCGGGGAGCTGTTTTTT
TRBD2,-,TRBJ2-3,TRBV11-2,CASSSESGREDTQYF,TGTGCCAGCAGCTCAGAAAGCGGGAGGGAAGATACGCAGTATTTT
-,-,TRBJ2-3,TRBV24-1,CASNEKTLPSDTQYF,TGTGCCTCCAATGAGAAGACACTCCCATCAGATACGCAGTATTTT
-,once,TRBJ1-5,TRBV6-2/TRBV6-3,CASSYRDDQPKHF,TGTGCCAGCAGTTACCGGGACGATCAGCCCAAACATTTT
-,-,TRBJ2-2,TRBV6-5,CASSPRAWFTGEPFF,TGTGCCAGCAGTCCGCGGGCATGGTTCACCGGGGAGCCGTTTTTT
TRBD1,-,TRBJ2-7,TRBV28,CTSSLDRGSLYEQYF,TGTACCAGCAGTTTAGACAGGGGATCATTATACGAGCAGTACTTC
TRBD2,-,TRBJ2-3,TRBV11-2,CASNPPTSGSTDTHYF,TGTGCCAGCAACCCCCCGACTAGCGGCAGCACAGATACGCATTATTTT
-,-,TRBJ2-1,TRBV5-1,CASRGLGEVQFF,TGCGCCAGCAGAGGCCTGGGGGAGGTGCAGTTCTTC
-,-,TRBJ2-1,TRBV10-3,CAISPMVARDEQFF,TGTGCCATCAGTCCCATGGTGGCCCGGGATGAGCAGTTCTTC
-,-,TRBJ2-3,TRBV12-3/TRBV12-4,CASGFPPHSTDTQYF,TGTGCCAGCGGTTTTCCCCCTCATAGCACAGACACGCAGTATTTT
-,-,TRBJ2-1,TRBV4-3,CASSQDMKGSSEQFF,TGCGCAAGCAGCCAAGACATGAAAGGGTCCAGTGAGCAGTTCTTC
TRBD2,large,TRBJ2-7,TRBV6-2/TRBV6-3,CASSQLAGGLYEQYF,TGTGCCAGCAGTCAATTAGCGGGAGGACTTTACGAGCAGTACTTC
-,-,TRBJ2-5,TRBV29-1,CSSRLDQETRYF,TGCAGCAGTAGGCTAGACCAAGAGACCCGGTACTTC
-,-,TRBJ2-6,TRBV4-2,CASIQDRIAGANLLTF,TGTGCCAGCATTCAAGATAGAATCGCTGGGGCCAACCTCCTGACTTTC